What follows are 23 T cell receptor beta chains derived from one specimen sequenced in a study of CD8+ T cells in alopecia areata. Sequencing templates came from extracted RNA that was reverse transcribed into cDNA. The protocol was immunoSEQ multiplex PCR, while the TCRdb copy is restricted to in-frame clones and leaves out a portion. The sample yields approximately 1,800 clones, without any singletons. Sequences were obtained from lesional skin. All receptors derive from a C3H/HeJ mouse with alopecia areata. The strain's MHC type: H2-k.

As for this clone: The listed genes are named as in mouse. The observed sequence ends 4 residues before the CDR3 terminus, with the missing tail filled in from the germline J gene. The same CDR3 is also encoded by other DNA sequences in this sample. The rearrangement uses TRBV12-1 and TRBJ2-5; 9 bases fit TRBD2. This CDR3 has 14 amino acids. Germline values: CDR1 SGHSN, CDR2 HYEKVE. J was trimmed by 3 bases and V by 6 bases; bases with no gene match: 6. CDR3 protein: CASSPTGGQDTQYF. The sequenced CDR3 bases are TGTGCCAGCAGTCCGACTGGGGGACAAGAC. Combining the CDR3 with reference TRBV12-1 and TRBJ2-5 gives the whole variable domain DSGVVQSPRHIIKEKGGRSVLTCIPISGHSNVVWYQQTLGKELKFLIQHYEKVERDKGFLPSRFSVQQFDDYHSEMNMSALELEDSAMYFCASSPTGGQDTQYFGPGTRLLVL.

In this sample, this clone turned up many times. The DNA translation disagrees with the TCRdb protein at residue 14, so the protein in this description comes from the DNA. Germline and genes: mouse. The read gets to within 3 residues of the CDR3 end, and the germline J gene fills in the rest. This sequence joins TRBV13-3 and TRBJ1-6; 12 bases agree with TRBD1. TRBJ1-6 is an ORF; its function is uncertain. The germline gives CDR1 NNHDY, CDR2 SYVADS. The CDR3 covers 17 residues. Trimming removed 0 bases from V and 5 bases from J; junction bases left unmatched: 3. The sequenced part of the CDR3 DNA is TGTGCCAGCAGTGATGGGGACAGGGGGCGGGATAATTCGCCC. It encodes CASSDGDRGRDNSP. The CDR3, in full, reads CASSDGDRGRDNSPLYF.

Many counts were recorded for this clone. TCRdb and the translated DNA give different amino acids at residue 13; the protein presented here is the one translated from the DNA. All gene names here are mouse names. The read finishes 3 residues shy of the CDR3 end, and the germline J gene is used to complete it. V gene TRBV5 combines with J gene TRBJ1-3; 10 bases align to TRBD1. The CDR3 is 16 residues long. Per the germline V gene, CDR1 is LGHNA and CDR2 is YNLKQL (reference sequence). V dropped 1 base and J dropped 0; count of bases not matched to a gene: 0. The CDR3 loop reads CASSQGDRGSGNTLYF. CDR3 DNA, as far as it was read: TGTGCCAGCAGCCAAGGGGACAGGGGTTCTGGAAATACG.

This clone was seen many times. A far larger clone is one nucleotide away, so this likely arose from a read error. The genes are named according to mouse. The CDR3 end falls 4 residues outside the read, so it is completed with the germline J gene. This chain connects TRBV1 to TRBJ2-5; tentative D call: TRBD2 (6 bases). Germline CDR1 reads NSQYPW; CDR2 reads LRSPGD (reference sequence). The length of the CDR3 is 16 residues. Partial CDR3 DNA: TGCACCTGCAGTGCAGATCACGGCGGGGGGAGAGAC. Amino acids: CTCSADHGGGRD. The CDR3 in its entirety is CTCSADHGGGRDTQYF.

In regard to this clone: Translating the DNA gives a protein that differs from the TCRdb entry at residue 16; the protein shown here is that DNA translation. The germline and genes are mouse ones. The read halts 3 residues ahead of the CDR3 end, with the missing end drawn from the germline J gene. The gene calls are TRBV13-1 and TRBJ1-3; possible D gene TRBD1, 6 bases. The CDR3 sequence is 19 residues long. CDR1 and CDR2 from the germline V gene are NSHNY and SYGAGN. The CDR3 sequence is CASSDDHGGRRDSENTLYF. The part of the CDR3 DNA that was read is TGTGCCAGCAGTGATGATCACGGGGGGCGTAGGGATTCTGAAAATACG.

By share of the sample, this clone is medium-sized. Mouse gene names apply. The CDR3 DNA, read in part, is TGCACCTGCAGTGCAGATACTCGTAACCAAGAC. It encodes CTCSADTRNQD. The whole CDR3 region reads CTCSADTRNQDTQYF. The V and J genes are TRBV1 and TRBJ2-5; no reliable D call. Read coverage stops 4 residues before the CDR3 terminus; the germline J gene supplies the remainder. The germline gives CDR1 NSQYPW, CDR2 LRSPGD (reference sequence). This CDR3 has 15 amino acids. The ends were cut back, 0 bases at V and 0 bases at J, with 7 bases in the middle.

A note on this clone: The genes are named according to mouse. The CDR3 loop reads CASSQDRDWGYEQYF. The sequenced CDR3 bases are TGTGCTAGCAGTCAAGACAGAGACTGGGGCTAT. V and J are TRBV21 and TRBJ2-7, with 8 bases fitting TRBD2. The CDR3 is cut off 4 residues early in the read; its end comes from the germline J gene. TRBV21 is an ORF, with its function uncertain. With 2 bases clipped from V and 3 bases from J, the junction kept 6 bases outside the gene matches. The CDR3 is 15 amino acids.

This clone was seen ten or more times. Gene names denote mouse genes. The read comes to an end 4 residues before the CDR3 does, leaving the germline J gene to fill in the end. The chain couples TRBV19 to TRBJ2-1, with TRBD1 identical over 7 bases. The CDR3 sequence is 13 residues long. Unmatched junction bases numbered 5, after V lost 6 bases and J lost 5 bases. The germline CDR1 and CDR2 sequences are FNHDT and SITEND (reference sequence). Incomplete CDR3 DNA: TGTGCCAGCACCTCGACAGGGAATGCT. This encodes CASTSTGNA. The CDR3 as a whole reads CASTSTGNAEQFF.

This clone was seen at least ten times. Germline and genes here are mouse. The DNA ends 4 residues before the CDR3 does, and the rest of the CDR3 is filled in from the germline J gene. The chain employs TRBV31 and TRBJ1-2; TRBD1 might be the D (6 bases). The germline CDR1 and CDR2 sequences are GKSSPN and SITVG. V dropped 3 bases and J dropped 0 bases, with 17 bases sitting between them. The CDR3 spans 16 residues. The CDR3 sequence is CAWSAFDRSSNSDYTF. The DNA read from the CDR3 is TGTGCCTGGAGCGCCTTCGACAGGTCCTCAAACTCC. Full variable domain (remainder filled in from reference TRBV31 and TRBJ1-2): AQTIHQWPVAEIKAVGSPLSLGCTIKGKSSPNLYWYWQATGGTLQQLFYSITVGQVESVVQLNLSASRPKDDQFILSTEKLLLSHSGFYLCAWSAFDRSSNSDYTFGSGTRLLVI.

For this clone: Mouse names are used for the genes. The DNA ends 4 residues before the CDR3 does, and the rest of the CDR3 is filled in from the germline J gene. This chain links TRBV13-3 with TRBJ2-3, with a tentative D call TRBD2 (7 bases). The V end was cut by 4 bases, the J end by 0 bases, with 12 bases between. The CDR3 has 15 residues. Germline loops: CDR1 NNHDY, CDR2 SYVADS. This CDR3 is CASSIGGRSAETLYF. The sequenced CDR3 bases are TGTGCCAGCAGTATCGGGGGGCGCAGTGCAGAA.

This clone was seen at least ten times. Genes and germline are mouse. From the germline J gene comes the end of the CDR3, since the read stops 4 residues before it. This rearrangement joins TRBV13-3 to TRBJ1-2; 7 nucleotides agree with TRBD1. J lost 3 bases, V lost 2 bases, and 4 bases had no gene match. The CDR3 is 14 residues long. Germline V gives CDR1 NNHDY, CDR2 SYVADS. The DNA read from the CDR3 is TGTGCCAGCAGTGAAGGTCAGGGGGACTCC. This encodes CASSEGQGDS. The entire CDR3 sequence reads CASSEGQGDSDYTF.

The sample holds many counts of this clone. Gene names denote mouse genes. The CDR3: CAWSVNYAEQFF. The part of the CDR3 DNA that was read is TGTGCCTGGAGTGTAAACTATGCT. This sequence joins TRBV31 and TRBJ2-1; no firm D call. The read gets to within 4 residues of the CDR3 end, and the germline J gene fills in the rest. This CDR3 contains 12 residues. Trimming shortened V by 2 bases and J by 1 base, and 3 bases separated the two germline ends. Germline V gives CDR1 GKSSPN, CDR2 SITVG.

This clone was found many times. Any gene name here is a mouse gene name. The DNA read from the CDR3 is TGTGCTAGCAGTAGAGATCACTGGGGGGGCGCCCAAGAC. The encoded protein is CASSRDHWGGAQD. The whole CDR3 protein is CASSRDHWGGAQDTQYF. The rearrangement links TRBV17 to TRBJ2-5, with 11 bases lining up with TRBD2. The CDR3 extends 4 residues past the end of the read, so its final part is completed from the germline J gene. Germline-derived CDR1 and CDR2 are MNHDT and YYDKIL. V shed 0 bases and J 2 bases; nucleotides not matched to a gene: 4. This CDR3 has 17 amino acids.

This clone was seen at least ten times. Genes and germline come from the mouse. The read is 4 residues too short to cover the CDR3 end, so that end is filled in from the germline J gene. The chain uses TRBV5 and TRBJ1-1; the D gene is possibly TRBD1 (6 bases). From germline, CDR1 is LGHNA and CDR2 YNLKQL (reference sequence). This CDR3 region has 15 residues. Trimming stripped 0 bases from V and 0 bases from J, with 8 bases between. The CDR3 here is CASSQEGTTNTEVFF. The covered CDR3 bases are TGTGCCAGCAGCCAAGAAGGGACAACAAACACA.

This clone was counted many times. Gene labels here are mouse ones. The observed sequence ends 4 residues before the CDR3 terminus, with the missing tail filled in from the germline J gene. The chain uses TRBV31 and TRBJ1-1; possibly TRBD1 for D (6 bases). Germline V gene lookup returns CDR1 GKSSPN and CDR2 SITVG. The V end lost 0 bases, the J end lost 4 bases, and 6 bases lay between the germline ends. This CDR3 comprises 12 residues. The sequenced part of the CDR3 DNA is TGTGCCTGGAGTCTAGGGGGCACA. It is translated as CAWSLGGT. The complete CDR3 protein is CAWSLGGTEVFF.

This clone has a count of ten or more. The genes and germline here are from mouse. The CDR3 end lies 4 residues beyond the end of the read and is filled in from the germline J gene. The gene calls are TRBV13-1 and TRBJ2-3, with 7 positions matching TRBD2. The J segment lost 1 base and the V segment lost 0 bases, leaving 5 bases of the junction unmatched. The CDR3 totals 16 residues. Germline loops: CDR1 NSHNY, CDR2 SYGAGN. This CDR3 is CASSDALGSGAETLYF. The sequenced part of the CDR3 DNA is TGTGCCAGCAGTGATGCACTGGGGTCGGGTGCAGAA.

This clone was counted at least ten times. Gene labels here are mouse ones. The sequence runs out 4 residues before the end of the CDR3; the remainder is reconstructed from the germline J gene. V and J are TRBV16 and TRBJ1-2; the match to TRBD1 covers 7 bases. Germline lookup yields CDR1 SGHSA and CDR2 FRNQAP. This CDR3 is built from 15 residues. The CDR3 here is CASSPDREKGSDYTF. CDR3 bases read: TGTGCAAGCAGCCCCGACAGGGAGAAAGGGTCC.

This clone was observed at least ten times. These gene names are mouse names. The sequence runs out 4 residues before the end of the CDR3; the remainder is reconstructed from the germline J gene. The chain is built from TRBV19 and TRBJ2-7, with 12 bases matching TRBD1. CDR1 FNHDT and CDR2 SITEND come from the germline V gene (reference sequence). CDR3 length equals 15 residues. CDR3 bases read: TGTGCCAGCAGTATCCGGGACAGGGGGCTGTAT. Amino acid sequence: CASSIRDRGLY. The whole CDR3 protein is CASSIRDRGLYEQYF. The full variable domain, in which reference TRBV19 and TRBJ2-7 provide the parts outside the CDR3, is GGIITQTPKFLIGQEGQKLTLKCQQNFNHDTMYWYRQDSGKGLRLIYYSITENDLQKGDLSEGYDASREKKSSFSLTVTSAQKNEMAVFLCASSIRDRGLYEQYFGPGTRLTVL.

This clone was seen many times. TCRdb lists a protein that is different at residue 16 from the translated DNA; the protein given here uses the DNA translation. Mouse gene names apply. This CDR3 is CASSDGDRGRRDSGNTLYF. Partial CDR3 DNA: TGTGCCAGCAGTGATGGGGACAGGGGGCGTAGGGATTCTGGAAATACG. The chain has TRBV13-1 and TRBJ1-3; 12 bases align to TRBD1. The CDR3 end lies 3 residues beyond the end of the read and is filled in from the germline J gene. The CDR3 has 19 amino acids. V was pared by 0 bases and J by 0 bases, with 7 bases of the junction left unmatched. Germline CDR1 is NSHNY and CDR2 is SYGAGN.

In its sample, this clone was seen many times. The genes are named according to mouse. With the read ending 4 residues before the CDR3 end, the germline J gene is used to fill in that end. V is TRBV19 and J is TRBJ2-5; 7 nucleotides agree with TRBD2. CDR1 FNHDT and CDR2 SITEND come from the germline V gene (reference sequence). J lost 2 bases, V lost 5 bases, and 5 bases had no gene match. The CDR3 spans 14 residues. CDR3 bases read: TGTGCCAGCAGGCTGGGGGACCTCCAAGAC. This gives the protein CASRLGDLQD. The whole CDR3 sequence reads CASRLGDLQDTQYF.

This clone was recorded at least ten times. The germline and genes are mouse ones. The CDR3 loop reads CASSPTANTEVFF. CDR3 DNA, as far as it was read: TGTGCTAGCAGTCCGACAGCAAACACA. This rearrangement joins TRBV29 to TRBJ1-1, with D possibly being TRBD1 (5 bases). The sequence runs out 4 residues before the end of the CDR3; the remainder is reconstructed from the germline J gene. CDR1 MSHET and CDR2 SYDVDS come from the germline V gene. V was trimmed by 5 bases and J by 0 bases, leaving 7 bases between them. CDR3 length equals 13 residues.

This clone was seen at least ten times. The gene symbols are mouse symbols. With the read ending 4 residues before the CDR3 end, the germline J gene is used to fill in that end. The chain uses TRBV1 and TRBJ2-1; D perhaps matches TRBD1 (6 bases). The CDR3 length is 16 residues. Trimming took 2 bases from V and 3 from J, leaving 14 bases between them. CDR1 is NSQYPW and CDR2 is LRSPGD in the germline V gene (reference sequence). The CDR3 loop is CTCSAQGRAIYAEQFF. The covered CDR3 bases are TGCACCTGCAGTGCACAGGGGAGGGCTATCTATGCT. Variable domain in full (rest from reference TRBV1 and TRBJ2-1): VTLLEQNPRWRLVPRGQAVNLRCILKNSQYPWMSWYQQDLQKQLQWLFTLRSPGDKEVKSLPGADYLATRVTDTELRLQVANMSQGRTLYCTCSAQGRAIYAEQFFGPGTRLTVL.

Many counts were recorded for this clone. The protein listed by TCRdb differs at residue 14 from the translated DNA, so the DNA translation is shown. All gene names here are mouse names. Sequencing ends 3 residues short of the CDR3 end; the germline J gene provides the rest. The V gene is TRBV13-1, the J gene TRBJ1-6; 9 nucleotides match TRBD1. TRBJ1-6 is an ORF, and what it does is uncertain. The CDR3 is made up of 17 amino acids. Germline-derived CDR1 and CDR2 are NSHNY and SYGAGN. Trimming cost V 0 bases and J 5 bases; bases outside gene matches: 6. This CDR3 reads CASSDGHRGRDNSPLYF. CDR3 DNA (partial): TGTGCCAGCAGTGATGGTCACAGGGGGCGGGATAATTCGCCC.